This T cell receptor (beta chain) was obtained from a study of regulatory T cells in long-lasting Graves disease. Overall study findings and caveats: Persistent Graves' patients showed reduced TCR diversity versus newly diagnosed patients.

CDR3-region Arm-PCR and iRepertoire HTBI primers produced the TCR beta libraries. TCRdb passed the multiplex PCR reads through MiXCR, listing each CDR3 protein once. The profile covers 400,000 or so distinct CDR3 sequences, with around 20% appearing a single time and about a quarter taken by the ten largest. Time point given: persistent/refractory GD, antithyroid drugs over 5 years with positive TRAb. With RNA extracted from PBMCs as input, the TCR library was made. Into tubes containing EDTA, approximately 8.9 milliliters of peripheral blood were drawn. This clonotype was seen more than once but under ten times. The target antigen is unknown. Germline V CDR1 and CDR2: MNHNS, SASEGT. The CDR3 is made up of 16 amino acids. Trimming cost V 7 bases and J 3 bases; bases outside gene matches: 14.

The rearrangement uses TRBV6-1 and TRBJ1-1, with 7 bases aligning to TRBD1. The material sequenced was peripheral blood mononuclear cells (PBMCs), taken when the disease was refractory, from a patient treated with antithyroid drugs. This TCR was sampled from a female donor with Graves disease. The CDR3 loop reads CASTLGQAAGDTEAFF. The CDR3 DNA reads TGTGCCAGCACACTAGGACAGGCCGCTGGGGACACTGAAGCTTTCTTT.